The text below deals with one T cell receptor beta chain. Its antigen remains unidentified. On cycle 4 day 1 and cycle 7 day 1, as well as at baseline, blood was sampled. The sample belongs to a study of OX40 agonist ivuxolimab in advanced cancers. Across the study: Of the patients, three showed partial responses, one with hepatocellular carcinoma and two with cutaneous melanoma. General observations from the study: Blood T cells, both CD4+ and CD8+, expanded clonally by week 6 at 0.1 to 3.0 mg/kg.

The method was immunoSEQ multiplex PCR; TCRdb's version includes in-frame clones alone and lacks a portion of them. The table includes under 50,000 clones, approximately 86% detected once. The V gene lost 3 bases and the J gene lost 4 bases, with 7 bases spanning the gap. The CDR3 spans 13 residues. Per the germline V gene, CDR1 is LNHDA and CDR2 is SQIVND (reference sequence). This receptor was taken from an adult with an advanced solid tumor such as melanoma, head and neck, liver or kidney cancer. The V and J genes are TRBV19 and TRBJ1-5; D gene uncertain. Here the sequenced sample was CD4+ or CD8+ T cells sorted from blood, taken in a trial of the OX40 agonist ivuxolimab. The CDR3 DNA reads as TGTGCCAGTAGTATGATAGAGAATCAGCCCCAGCATTTT. This gives the protein CASSMIENQPQHF.